The rows below give T cell receptor beta chains drawn from one sample of a study of shared clonotypes between healthy human individuals. Profiling relied on immunoSEQ multiplex PCR, and the TCRdb table lists in-frame clones only, not all of them. The repertoire has 1.5 million to 2.5 million clones, 85% to 95% of them found once; the top ten carry 1.2%. Source material: naive CD8+ T cells sorted from blood. The receptors stem from a young man in good health. CDR3s include the opening cysteine and the closing phenylalanine or tryptophan.

j_gene | v_gene | CDR3aa
TRBJ2-3 | TRBV7-9 | CASSDRGSSTDTQYF
TRBJ2-2 | TRBV4-2 | CASSQDLRLDGASGELFF
TRBJ2-7 | TRBV5-4 | CASSLGPDFYEQYF
TRBJ2-5 | TRBV7-6 | CASSLVGEGDQETQYF
TRBJ2-7 | TRBV9 | CASSAPEGSYEQYF
TRBJ1-1 | TRBV9 | CASSAERGGGTEAFF
TRBJ1-2 | TRBV5-4 | CASSSTGVDYGYTF
TRBJ2-3 | TRBV2 | CASIGKITDTQYF
TRBJ2-1 | TRBV5-1 | CASSLAGGAWNEQFF
TRBJ2-5 | TRBV29-1 | CSVRSGRALETQYF
TRBJ1-1 | TRBV10-3 | CAIMKGTEAFF
TRBJ2-5 | TRBV2 | CASRPEAGETQYF
TRBJ2-7 | TRBV2 | CASRGRDREAYEQYF
TRBJ2-7 | TRBV4-1 | CASSQGDYSYEQYF
TRBJ1-2 | TRBV2 | CASSSSGEGDYGYTF
TRBJ2-1 | TRBV27 | CASKVGGPWDEQFF
TRBJ1-2 | TRBV7-6 | CASSAGTGNGDGYTF
TRBJ1-2 | TRBV6-5 | CASRAQDDYGYTF
TRBJ2-3 | TRBV29-1 | CSVGTATSTDTQYF
TRBJ1-1 | TRBV27 | CASSLTRQVEAFF
TRBJ2-7 | TRBV5-4 | CASSSGTGGYEQYF
TRBJ2-7 | TRBV27 | CASSFRGPPYEQYF
TRBJ2-2 | TRBV10-1 | CASSEIAGVPGELFF
TRBJ1-2 | TRBV7-3 | CASRPLTGHPYGYTF
TRBJ2-2 | TRBV4-3 | CASSQETSFAGELFF
TRBJ2-2 | TRBV9 | CASSVGADNTGELFF
TRBJ1-2 | TRBV7-9 | CASSLGLGAYGYTF
TRBJ2-2 | TRBV27 | CASSDRGPPGELFF
TRBJ1-4 | TRBV7-9 | CASSLPEGLNEKLFF
TRBJ2-4 | TRBV27 | CASSLEPRGSIQYF
TRBJ2-4 | TRBV5-1 | CASSSINTGTGDIQYF
TRBJ2-7 | TRBV4-1 | CASSARDWSYEQYF
TRBJ1-1 | TRBV30 | CAWSRTGDTEAFF
TRBJ2-1 | TRBV7-9 | CASSLAIVGGRETYNEQFF
TRBJ2-1 | TRBV11-2 | CASSPTPHRERINEQFF
TRBJ2-1 | TRBV7-9 | CASSPGANEQFF
TRBJ2-3 | TRBV7-6 | CASSTLGTDTQYF
TRBJ2-7 | TRBV5-6 | CASSLFGGGQTPYEQYF
TRBJ2-5 | TRBV5-1 | CASSLAGRKEETQYF
TRBJ2-7 | TRBV2 | CASRGDGGHYEQYF
TRBJ1-6 | TRBV2 | CASMDYNSPLHF
TRBJ1-3 | TRBV10-1 | CASSESVSSGNTIYF
TRBJ2-7 | TRBV21-1 | CASSRSYDRVLRQYF
TRBJ1-2 | TRBV14 | CASSQDTRYGYTF
TRBJ2-3 | TRBV11-2 | CASRQGTDTQYF
TRBJ2-7 | TRBV7-3 | CASSLTPAGNYEQYF
TRBJ1-5 | TRBV27 | CASSPRGGSSNQPQHF
TRBJ1-1 | TRBV28 | CASSLGQLMNTEAFF
TRBJ2-3 | TRBV6-5 | CASSSLAGYTDTQYF
TRBJ2-1 | TRBV29-1 | CSVVRTSGGTYNEQFF
TRBJ1-4 | TRBV7-8 | CASSLPRQGRGPEKLFF
TRBJ2-5 | TRBV10-2 | CASRPDGSKTQYF
TRBJ2-2 | TRBV5-1 | CASSSGINTGELFF
TRBJ2-2 | TRBV13 | CASSLEGPEVGGELFF